This T cell receptor beta chain was profiled in a study of T cell clonality in common variable immunodeficiency. General study findings and limits: Compared with healthy controls, CVID subjects showed increased TCRbeta clonality, mostly in about a third.

There are many counts of this clone. Antigen unknown. The read terminates 3 residues before the CDR3 end, so the remaining end is supplied by the germline J gene. Equal genomic DNA amounts from CVID and control samples were sequenced. The table came from immunoSEQ multiplex PCR; TCRdb's copy has only in-frame clones and leaves some out. Altogether 50,000 to 60,000 clones were found in the sample, and no singletons occur. The trim removed 4 bases at V and 2 bases at J, leaving 6 bases unmatched. There are 15 residues in the CDR3. The germline CDR1 and CDR2 sequences are DFQATT and SNEGSKA (reference sequence).

V is TRBV20-1 and J is TRBJ2-3; TRBD2 matches at 10 bases. Material: peripheral blood mononuclear cells. The receptor was derived from a person between 18 and 69 years old in good health. The sequenced CDR3 bases are TGCAGTGCTAAGCGGGGGGGCTTCTTCACAGATACG. As protein: CSAKRGGFFTDT. The whole CDR3 protein reads CSAKRGGFFTDTQYF.